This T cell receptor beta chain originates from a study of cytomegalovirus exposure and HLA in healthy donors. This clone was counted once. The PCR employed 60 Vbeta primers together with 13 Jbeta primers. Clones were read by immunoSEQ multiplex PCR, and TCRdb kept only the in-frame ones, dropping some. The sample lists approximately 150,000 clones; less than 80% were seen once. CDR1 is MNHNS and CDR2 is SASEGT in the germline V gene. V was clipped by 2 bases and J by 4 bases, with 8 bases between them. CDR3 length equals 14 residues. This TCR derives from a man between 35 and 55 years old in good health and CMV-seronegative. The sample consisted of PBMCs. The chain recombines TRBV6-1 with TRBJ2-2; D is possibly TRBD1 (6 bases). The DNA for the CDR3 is TGTGCCAGCAGTGAACAGGGGCGCACCGGGGAGCTGTTTTTT. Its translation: CASSEQGRTGELFF.